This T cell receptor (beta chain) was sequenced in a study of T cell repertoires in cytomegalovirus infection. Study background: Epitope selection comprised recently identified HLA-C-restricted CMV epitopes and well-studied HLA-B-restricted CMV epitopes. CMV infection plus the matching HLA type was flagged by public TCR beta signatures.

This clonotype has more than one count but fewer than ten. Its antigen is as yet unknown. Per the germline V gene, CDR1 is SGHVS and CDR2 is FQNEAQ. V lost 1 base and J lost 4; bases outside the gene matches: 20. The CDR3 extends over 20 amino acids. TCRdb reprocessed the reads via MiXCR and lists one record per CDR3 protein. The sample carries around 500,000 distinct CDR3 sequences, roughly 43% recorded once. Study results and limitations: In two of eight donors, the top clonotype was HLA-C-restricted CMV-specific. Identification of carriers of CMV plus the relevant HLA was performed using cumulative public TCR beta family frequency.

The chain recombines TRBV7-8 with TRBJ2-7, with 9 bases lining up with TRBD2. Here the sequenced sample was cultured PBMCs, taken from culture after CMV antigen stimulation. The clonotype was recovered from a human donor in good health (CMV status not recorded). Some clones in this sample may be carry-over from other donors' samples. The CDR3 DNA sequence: TGTGCCAGCAGCTTAGAGGTTTTGCGGGAGGGCCTGAACCTTATGTACGAGCAGTACTTC. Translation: CASSLEVLREGLNLMYEQYF.